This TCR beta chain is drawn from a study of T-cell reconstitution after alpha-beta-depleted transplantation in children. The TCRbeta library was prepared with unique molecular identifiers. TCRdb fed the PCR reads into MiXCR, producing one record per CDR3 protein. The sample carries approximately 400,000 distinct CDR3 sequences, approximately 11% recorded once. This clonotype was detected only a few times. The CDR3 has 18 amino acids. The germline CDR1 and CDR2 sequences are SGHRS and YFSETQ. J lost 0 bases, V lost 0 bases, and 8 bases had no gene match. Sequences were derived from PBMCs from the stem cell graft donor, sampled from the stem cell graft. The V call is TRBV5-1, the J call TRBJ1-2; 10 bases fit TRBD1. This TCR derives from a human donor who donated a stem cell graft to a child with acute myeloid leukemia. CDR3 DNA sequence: TGCGCCAGCAGCTTGGGCACCGGGACAGGGGATCCTAACTATGGCTACACCTTC. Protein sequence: CASSLGTGTGDPNYGYTF.